This T cell receptor (beta chain) comes out of a study of T cells in women clearing cervical HPV infection. As for the study in general: No precancer developed; the control's incident HPV16 infection cleared within 12 months. Study-wide results and limits: Repertoire richness, not evenness, was significantly elevated in CIN3+ cases versus controls.

Only in-frame clones appear in the TCRdb table, and some are missing; sequencing was by immunoSEQ multiplex PCR. This listing includes about 48,000 clones. Germline loops: CDR1 SQVTM, CDR2 ANQGSEA. The CDR3 spans 10 residues. Turning to this clone: Its antigen remains unidentified. Read sequence stops 3 residues before the CDR3 end, and the germline J gene provides the missing end. The identical CDR3 is also encoded by other nucleotide sequences in the sample.

V gene TRBV29-1 combines with J gene TRBJ1-2; 7 bases agree with TRBD1. Sequenced sample: blood buffy coat. This clonotype was obtained from a woman between 18 and 70 years old with a cervical HPV16 infection that either progressed to CIN3+ or cleared (not recorded which). CDR3 protein: CSVDRGGYTF. The sequenced part of the CDR3 DNA is TGCAGCGTTGACAGGGGGGGC.